This T cell receptor beta chain was sequenced during a study of blood T cell repertoires in COVID-19. The CDR3 is 16 amino acids. V was pared by 0 bases and J by 2 bases, with 7 bases of the junction left unmatched. Germline V gene sequence: CDR1 ENHRY, CDR2 SYGVKD. Per the original methods: Reference gene primers were amplified, and this amplification served to estimate nucleated cell counts. The assay was immunoSEQ multiplex PCR, and TCRdb's table has in-frame clones only and misses some. V, J and clone size are taken as reported in that table, and D and trimming were inferred from the DNA itself. The sample shows 95,000 to 150,000 clones, 90% to 95% of them seen only once.

This chain connects TRBV10-3 to TRBJ2-7; 7 nucleotides align to TRBD1. Sequencing was done on a sample of peripheral blood. The TCR comes from a man aged 45-60 years with COVID-19, enrolled during active disease. CDR3 loop: CAISESKGGTAYEQYF. Here the CDR3 DNA reads TGTGCCATCAGTGAGTCGAAGGGTGGGACAGCCTACGAGCAGTACTTC.